The table lists the clone carrying this TCR beta chain with many counts. The antigen is not known. Documented time point: sample taken at primary tumor resection. Sequencing of whole RNA from tumor, nontumor lung or frozen PBMC involved no sorting. This entry belongs to a study of spatial heterogeneity in lung cancer. Study-wide results and caveats: Resection blood, more than follow-up blood, showed ubiquitous expanded tumor TCRs.

One entry per CDR3 protein results from TCRdb running MiXCR on the 5' RACE reads. The repertoire holds some 21,000 distinct CDR3 sequences, around 4.3% seen once, with about 7% in the top ten. The V gene lost 5 bases and the J gene lost 3 bases, with 11 bases spanning the gap. The CDR3 loop spans 13 amino acids. CDR1 is LNHNV and CDR2 is YYDKDF in the germline V gene (reference sequence). The chain joins TRBV15 to TRBJ2-7, with D unclear. The source of this sequence is a male donor with early-stage non-small cell lung cancer. The sample consisted of PBMCs, taken at surgery. CDR3 sequence reads: CATSGERGYEQYF. As DNA, the CDR3 is TGTGCCACCAGCGGCGAGAGAGGCTACGAGCAGTACTTC.